This TCR beta chain was identified during a study of T cells in Graves' hyperthyroidism and ophthalmopathy. Study conclusions and caveats: Blood also carried most thyroid clonotypes expanded above 0.001.

Of note for this clonotype: Its antigen is undetermined.

RNA transcripts yielded amplified TCR beta CDR3 regions. HTBI primers were used for first-round RT-PCR of the TCR CDR3. TCRdb processed the multiplex PCR reads anew with MiXCR; each CDR3 protein has one entry. The table shows hundreds of thousands of distinct CDR3 sequences, with roughly 20% occurring only once. Germline CDR1 and CDR2: MNHEY and SVGAGI. The CDR3 extends over 16 amino acids. V lost 2 bases and J 0 bases, leaving 12 bases between the germline ends. This rearrangement joins TRBV6-5 to TRBJ2-3; a weak D match, TRBD2 (6 bases). The TCR originated in a man younger than 45 with Graves' ophthalmopathy. The specimen sequenced was blood. The CDR3 DNA reads TGTGCCAGCAGTTACCTACCCGGGACTAGCACAGATACGCAGTATTTT. It yields the protein CASSYLPGTSTDTQYF.